This TCR beta chain derives from a study of identical twins. Study-level results: Where out-of-frame alpha sequences were twin-shared, they showed excess low generation probability.

This clonotype has just a few counts. The target antigen is unknown. The CDR3 covers 15 residues. The germline V gene has CDR1 LNHDA and CDR2 SQIVND (reference sequence). V was clipped by 5 bases and J by 3 bases, with 16 bases between them. MiXCR, applied by TCRdb to the 5' RACE reads, yields one record per CDR3 protein. The sample contains around 490,000 distinct CDR3 sequences, 20% to 25% of which appear only once. The same sample was also studied in work on yellow fever vaccine responses in identical twins.

V usage is TRBV19 and J usage is TRBJ1-1; D may be TRBD1 (6 bases). The sequence was obtained from a woman aged 18 to 35 in good health. Sequenced: CD4+ T cells sorted from blood. CDR3 nucleotides: TGTGCCAGTAGTGGCAGGGGTTCCGTCGACACTGAAGCTTTCTTT. This sequence encodes CASSGRGSVDTEAFF.